This entry concerns a single TCR beta chain. With random hexamers, reverse transcription was performed on about 0.45 to 1 ug of RNA. TCRdb reprocessed the immunoSEQ multiplex PCR reads via MiXCR and lists one record per CDR3 protein. In the table there are some 240,000 distinct CDR3 sequences, less than 96% of which are singletons. This sample was taken from a study of CD8 T cells in Susac syndrome. This receptor was obtained from a human donor with Susac syndrome. Material: CD4+ T cells from PBMCs.

CDR3 residues: CASSQEAGEKLFF. The CDR3 DNA follows: TGTGCCAGCAGCCAAGAGGCGGGTGAAAAACTGTTTTTT. The V and J genes are TRBV4-2 and TRBJ1-4; D is uncertain. The CDR3 covers 13 residues. Per germline, CDR1 LGHNA and CDR2 YNFKEQ. Trimming shortened V by 0 bases and J by 7 bases, and 6 bases separated the two germline ends.